The 5 T cell receptor beta chains given below trace back to one sample, sequenced in a study of cytomegalovirus exposure and HLA in healthy donors (dated by TCRdb to 2017 to 2019). Library method: the immunoSEQ multiplex PCR assay. TCRdb stores this immuneACCESS table with in-frame sequences only. Part of the clones is absent; in the studies checked, under half of the shortfall reflects unresolved V genes, and no reason is known for the rest. In this sample the table shows roughly 180,000 clones, roughly 86% of which occur a single time. Around 7.2% of the sample is in the top ten clones. Sequencing input: PBMCs. The source of these receptors is a man aged 25-40 years in good health and CMV-seropositive.

This chain connects TRBV30 to TRBJ1-5; D gene unclear. The V gene's germline CDR1 is GTSNPN and CDR2 SVGIG (reference sequence). V lost 4 bases and J lost 6, with 16 bases in between. The CDR3 totals 14 residues. The CDR3 nucleotides read TGTGCCTGGACATCTAAACGGGCCCTTCAGCCCCAGCATTTT. Translation: CAWTSKRALQPQHF.

This clone was detected only once. CDR3 bases: TGTGCCAGCAGCTTGGCCATTCCGGGGCCCTATGGCTACACCTTC. Amino acid sequence: CASSLAIPGPYGYTF. The genes are TRBV5-6 and TRBJ1-2; possible D gene TRBD1, 5 bases. The V gene lost 0 bases and the J gene lost 4 bases, with 13 bases spanning the gap. The length of the CDR3 is 15 residues. CDR1 SGHDT and CDR2 YYEEEE come from the germline V gene.

J is TRBJ2-7 and V is TRBV5-1, with unresolved D. This CDR3 has 14 residues. Germline lookup yields CDR1 SGHRS and CDR2 YFSETQ. Trimming took off 2 bases at V and 0 bases at J, with 9 bases between the two ends. CDR3 DNA: TGCGCCAGCAGCTTCCTTTCCCGCTCCTACGAGCAGTACTTC. Protein product: CASSFLSRSYEQYF.

The chain has TRBV4-3 and TRBJ2-1; D not resolved. The CDR3 totals 14 residues. V lost 0 bases to trimming and J lost 6 bases, with 9 bases between them. The germline gives CDR1 LGHNA, CDR2 YSLEER. CDR3 coding DNA: TGCGCCAGCAGCCAAGAGCGCGATATCAATGAGCAGTTCTTC. It codes for CASSQERDINEQFF.

This clone has just a few counts. This chain joins TRBV25-1 and TRBJ2-7; no definite D call. The CDR3 runs 11 residues. The V and J ends lost 6 bases and 2 bases respectively, with 5 bases between them. Germline CDR1 is MGHDK and CDR2 is SYGVNS. The CDR3 reads CASRNPYEQYF. The CDR3 nucleotides read TGTGCCAGCAGGAACCCCTACGAGCAGTACTTC.